These 13 T cell receptor beta chains originate from one sample sequenced in a study of T cells in Graves' hyperthyroidism and ophthalmopathy. Researchers amplified the TCR beta CDR3 regions from RNA transcripts. Carried out on the TCR CDR3, a first-round RT-PCR used the HTBI primer set. TCRdb reprocessed the multiplex PCR reads via MiXCR and lists one record per CDR3 protein. The table has fewer than 200,000 distinct CDR3 sequences, 8% to 9.5% seen once. The sequencing input was blood. These receptors were obtained from a woman between 18 and 29 years old with Graves' hyperthyroidism that later progressed to Graves' ophthalmopathy.

This clonotype was seen many times. The rearrangement uses TRBV20-1 and TRBJ1-4; no definite D call. V was trimmed by 3 bases and J by 4 bases, leaving 12 bases between them. The CDR3 runs 14 residues. Germline values: CDR1 DFQATT, CDR2 SNEGSKA (reference sequence). CDR3: CSASDGPVNEKLFF. In DNA, the CDR3 is TGCAGTGCTAGTGACGGACCGGTTAATGAAAAACTGTTTTTT.

This clonotype was detected ten times or more. V is TRBV7-9 and J is TRBJ1-2; TRBD1 agrees at 9 bases. V lost 3 bases and J lost 6; bases outside the gene matches: 5. The germline V gene encodes CDR1 SEHNR and CDR2 FQNEAQ (reference sequence). The CDR3 contains 14 residues. CDR3 DNA: TGTGCCAGCAGCTTGTTACAGGGGGCGGATGGCTACACCTTC. Its protein is CASSLLQGADGYTF.

The chain recombines TRBV4-1 with TRBJ1-2; D uncertain. Deletions cut 1 base from V and 0 bases from J, with 21 bases between. CDR1 is MGHRA and CDR2 is YSYEKL in the germline V gene. This CDR3 has 19 residues. In nucleotides, the CDR3 is TGCGCCAGCAGCCAAGTTTCCTTAAGAGGGTACGACACTAACTATGGCTACACCTTC. As protein: CASSQVSLRGYDTNYGYTF.

This clonotype has at least ten counts. The V call is TRBV10-3, the J call TRBJ2-2; D is possibly TRBD1 or TRBD2 (5 bases each). The CDR3 covers 14 residues. The germline V and J ends were trimmed by 6 bases and 4 bases, with 12 bases remaining between them. Germline V gene lookup returns CDR1 ENHRY and CDR2 SYGVKD. The CDR3 sequence is CAIRDGGITGELFF. In DNA, the CDR3 is TGTGCCATCAGAGATGGGGGTATCACCGGGGAGCTGTTTTTT.

This clonotype was seen at least ten times. The chain is built from TRBV20-1 and TRBJ2-7; D is unclear. CDR1 is DFQATT, CDR2 SNEGSKA, per germline (reference sequence). The CDR3 is 13 residues long. V lost 6 bases to trimming and J lost 2 bases, with 14 bases between them. CDR3 sequence (DNA): TGCAGTGCCCACTTGGGTGCAACCTACGAGCAGTACTTC. Encoded protein: CSAHLGATYEQYF.

This clonotype has a handful of counts. The chain recombines TRBV4-1 with TRBJ2-1; perhaps TRBD2 as D (6 bases). Trimming took off 6 bases at V and 5 bases at J, with 14 bases between the two ends. Germline V lookup: CDR1 MGHRA, CDR2 YSYEKL. The CDR3 has 14 residues. The CDR3 here is CASRPTSTNNEQFF. The DNA of the CDR3 is TGCGCCAGCAGACCTACTAGCACCAACAATGAGCAGTTCTTC.

This clonotype appeared many times. This sequence joins TRBV10-3 and TRBJ2-3, with a weak D call TRBD2 (5 bases). Trimming took 10 bases from V and 3 from J, leaving 11 bases between them. The CDR3 has 12 amino acids. Germline lookup yields CDR1 ENHRY and CDR2 SYGVKD. The CDR3 sequence: CATAGGTDTQYF. The CDR3 nucleotides are TGTGCCACAGCAGGCGGGACAGATACGCAGTATTTT.

J is TRBJ2-1 and V is TRBV9; D is possibly TRBD1 (5 bases). Trimming removed 4 bases from V and 2 bases from J, with 25 bases in between. From germline, CDR1 is SGDLS and CDR2 YYNGEE. This CDR3 contains 19 residues. This CDR3 reads CASSRSTRQWASPYNEQFF. The CDR3 coding sequence is TGTGCCAGCAGCCGAAGTACACGACAGTGGGCTTCTCCCTACAATGAGCAGTTCTTC.

This clonotype appeared many times. This chain joins TRBV12-3 or TRBV12-4 and TRBJ1-4; 9 nucleotides align to TRBD1. This CDR3 has 15 amino acids. The ends lost 6 bases at V and 5 bases at J; junction bases unmatched: 7. CDR3 loop: CASRGTGTLNEKLFF. The CDR3 DNA sequence: TGTGCCAGCAGGGGGACAGGGACATTGAATGAAAAACTGTTTTTT.

This clonotype showed up many times. The chain carries TRBV11-3 and TRBJ2-2, with a tentative D call TRBD1 (5 bases). The CDR3 is 15 residues long. The V gene's germline CDR1 is SGHNT and CDR2 YENEEA. The V end lost 1 base, the J end lost 5 bases, and 11 bases lay between the germline ends. CDR3 sequence: CASSLGGRATGELFF. In DNA, the CDR3 is TGTGCCAGCAGCTTAGGAGGCAGGGCAACCGGGGAGCTGTTTTTT.

This clonotype was detected many times. The chain is built from TRBV18 and TRBJ1-4, with no clear D. The CDR3 is made up of 15 amino acids. Trimming cost V 2 bases and J 10 bases, with 17 bases left between them. Germline CDR1 reads KGHSH; CDR2 reads LQKENI. The CDR3 here is CASSPVDSSSVKLFF. For the CDR3, the DNA is TGTGCCAGCTCACCAGTGGACTCATCGTCGGTAAAACTGTTTTTT.

This clonotype was seen many times. The chain couples TRBV11-2 to TRBJ2-2; either TRBD1 or TRBD2 may supply D (5 bases each). Germline CDR1 SGHAT, CDR2 FQNNGV. The germline V and J ends were trimmed by 2 bases and 5 bases, with 18 bases remaining between them. The CDR3 covers 17 residues. This CDR3 is CASSLWSSRVMTGELFF. CDR3 nucleotide sequence: TGTGCCAGCAGCTTATGGTCTAGCAGGGTGATGACCGGGGAGCTGTTTTTT.

This clonotype occurred a few times. A read error may be the cause here, since a much bigger clone is one base away. The rearrangement joins TRBV12-3 or TRBV12-4 to TRBJ1-3; D is uncertain. This CDR3 has 13 residues. V shed 3 bases and J shed 9 bases, with 12 bases lying between them. The CDR3 loop reads CASSLGSATTIYF. Written as DNA, the CDR3 is TGTGCCAGCAGTTTGGGTAGCGCAACCACCATATATTTT.